A single sample is the source of the 26 T cell receptor beta chains below, sequenced in a study of T cell clones after liver transplantation. The assay was immunoSEQ multiplex PCR, and TCRdb's table has in-frame clones only and misses some. The data show 99,000 or so clones, 75% to 90% seen once. This specimen consisted of CD4+ T cells from blood, obtained before liver transplant. The receptor set was obtained from a human donor who received a liver transplant.

V usage is TRBV5-1 and J usage is TRBJ2-7; the match to TRBD2 covers 9 bases. CDR1 and CDR2 (germline): SGHRS, YFSETQ. The CDR3 has 16 residues. V lost 3 bases and J lost 0; bases outside the gene matches: 7. The CDR3 is CASSSERGESSYEQYF. In nucleotides, the CDR3 is TGCGCCAGCAGCTCCGAGCGGGGGGAGTCCTCCTACGAGCAGTACTTC.

For the CDR3, the DNA is TGTGCCAGCAGTTCAGGTCGTCTCTATGGCTACACCTTC. Residues: CASSSGRLYGYTF. The rearrangement links TRBV28 to TRBJ1-2; no clear D. V lost 4 bases and J lost 4, with 10 bases in between. The CDR3 is 13 residues long. The germline V gene has CDR1 MDHEN and CDR2 SYDVKM.

V is TRBV19 and J is TRBJ2-7; D unresolved. This CDR3 contains 14 residues. V shed 10 bases and J shed 0 bases, with 16 bases lying between them. Germline lookup yields CDR1 LNHDA and CDR2 SQIVND (reference sequence). CDR3 in DNA: TGTGCCACCTCATCTTGGGGTTCCTCCTACGAGCAGTACTTC. This gives the protein CATSSWGSSYEQYF.

This clone occurred a few times. V and J are TRBV7-9 and TRBJ2-1; 8 bases line up with TRBD2. Trimming at V came to 8 bases and at J to 8 bases, leaving 14 bases not matched to a gene. Germline V gene lookup returns CDR1 SEHNR and CDR2 FQNEAQ (reference sequence). The CDR3 runs to 15 residues. The DNA for the CDR3 is TGTGCCAGCGCCTTTGACGGGAGGGCCAGAGATGAGCAGTTCTTC. It is translated as CASAFDGRARDEQFF.

The V and J genes are TRBV7-2 and TRBJ2-1, with 13 bases lining up with TRBD2. V dropped 5 bases and J dropped 8; count of bases not matched to a gene: 9. This CDR3 is 16 amino acids long. Germline loops: CDR1 SGHTA, CDR2 FQGNSA. The CDR3 reads CASSRGGTSGVDEQFF. CDR3 DNA sequence: TGTGCCAGCAGCAGAGGCGGGACTAGCGGGGTTGATGAGCAGTTCTTC.

Of note for this clone: The same CDR3 also results from other DNA sequences found in this sample. V and J are TRBV27 and TRBJ1-3; D uncertain. V was cut by 6 bases and J by 0 bases, with 6 bases left in between. The V gene's germline CDR1 is MNHEY and CDR2 SMNVEV (reference sequence). This CDR3 region has 13 residues. The CDR3 sequence is CASRGHSGNTIYF. CDR3 bases: TGTGCCAGCAGGGGCCACTCTGGAAACACCATATATTTT.

The chain links TRBV5-1 to TRBJ2-2; D uncertain. The CDR3 consists of 15 residues. The V gene lost 6 bases and the J gene lost 7 bases, with 19 bases spanning the gap. Per germline, CDR1 SGHRS and CDR2 YFSETQ. CDR3 loop: CASNKEAGYVGELFF. CDR3 sequence (DNA): TGCGCCAGCAACAAAGAGGCAGGCTACGTCGGGGAGCTGTTTTTT.

The sample holds one count of this clone. The chain has TRBV7-9 and TRBJ2-1, with D perhaps matching TRBD1 or TRBD2 (5 bases each). The CDR3 covers 15 residues. Germline assignment: CDR1 SEHNR and CDR2 FQNEAQ (reference sequence). V was pared by 8 bases and J by 0 bases, with 14 bases between. In DNA form, the CDR3 reads TGTGCCAGCGGAGAGGGACGGAGCTCCTACAATGAGCAGTTCTTC. It yields the protein CASGEGRSSYNEQFF.

The CDR3: CASSMTVNTEAFF. The CDR3 bases are TGTGCCAGCAGTATGACAGTGAACACTGAAGCTTTCTTT. The rearrangement links TRBV28 to TRBJ1-1; the D gene is possibly TRBD1 (5 bases). Germline CDR1 is MDHEN and CDR2 is SYDVKM. The CDR3 extends over 13 amino acids. Trimming left V 5 bases short and J 0 bases short, with 7 bases between.

This clone has just one count. The CDR3 DNA reads as TGTGCCAGCGGCCACTCAAGCTCCTACAATGAGCAGTTCTTC. Amino acids: CASGHSSSYNEQFF. The chain joins TRBV28 to TRBJ2-1; no definite D call. Germline V CDR1 and CDR2: MDHEN, SYDVKM. V was trimmed by 8 bases and J by 0 bases, leaving 11 bases between them. The length of the CDR3 is 14 residues.

The chain uses TRBV18 and TRBJ2-2; tentatively, D is TRBD1 (5 bases). V was shortened by 3 bases and J by 5 bases, with 19 bases between the two germline ends. This CDR3 has 17 amino acids. The germline CDR1 and CDR2 sequences are KGHSH and LQKENI. Here the CDR3 reads CASSPDRQTETTGELFF. The CDR3 DNA sequence: TGTGCCAGCTCACCCGACAGACAGACAGAAACAACCGGGGAGCTGTTTTTT.

CDR3 in amino acids: CAIRGGAGEGTDTQYF. CDR3 DNA sequence: TGTGCCATCAGGGGAGGAGCGGGGGAGGGCACAGATACGCAGTATTTT. The chain links TRBV10-3 to TRBJ2-3; TRBD2 matches at 8 bases. Germline values: CDR1 ENHRY, CDR2 SYGVKD. The length of the CDR3 is 16 residues. V shed 6 bases and J 1 base; nucleotides not matched to a gene: 9.

The gene calls are TRBV19 and TRBJ1-5, with D tentatively TRBD1 (5 bases). The CDR3 spans 13 residues. Trimming took 5 bases from V and 5 from J, leaving 10 bases between them. Germline lookup yields CDR1 LNHDA and CDR2 SQIVND (reference sequence). For the CDR3, the DNA is TGTGCCAGTAGTGAAGGCAGGGATCAGCCCCAGCATTTT. It translates to CASSEGRDQPQHF.

V usage is TRBV28 and J usage is TRBJ2-3, with D possibly TRBD1 on 7 matching bases. CDR3 size: 14 residues. Trimming took off 11 bases at V and 3 bases at J, with 18 bases between the two ends. Germline V CDR1 and CDR2: MDHEN, SYDVKM. The CDR3 DNA is TGTGCCTCCTGCGGGGCAGGGGGGACAGATACGCAGTATTTT. Its protein is CASCGAGGTDTQYF.

The chain carries TRBV27 and TRBJ1-4; no firm D call. Germline V gene data show CDR1 as MNHEY and CDR2 as SMNVEV (reference sequence). V gave up 3 bases and J gave up 3 bases, with 8 bases separating them. CDR3 length equals 14 residues. In DNA form, the CDR3 reads TGTGCCAGCAGTTTTTTTGGGGCTAATGAAAAACTGTTTTTT. It translates to CASSFFGANEKLFF.

Here the CDR3 reads CASSLQATNTEAFF. DNA of the CDR3: TGCGCCAGCAGCCTACAGGCAACGAACACTGAAGCTTTCTTT. This chain uses TRBV5-1 with TRBJ1-1, with D maybe TRBD1 (5 bases). The CDR3 is 14 amino acids. V was shortened by 4 bases and J by 1 base, with 11 bases between the two germline ends. Germline V gene lookup returns CDR1 SGHRS and CDR2 YFSETQ. Drawing the rest from reference TRBV5-1 and TRBJ1-1, the complete variable domain is KAGVTQTPRYLIKTRGQQVTLSCSPISGHRSVSWYQQTPGQGLQFLFEYFSETQRNKGNFPGRFSGRQFSNSRSEMNVSTLELGDSALYLCASSLQATNTEAFFGQGTRLTVV.

The chain joins TRBV2 to TRBJ1-1; no clear D gene. V was cut by 8 bases and J by 0 bases, with 10 bases left in between. This CDR3 contains 13 residues. Germline V gene lookup returns CDR1 SNHLY and CDR2 FYNNEI. CDR3 sequence: CASHLQVNTEAFF. CDR3 in DNA: TGTGCCAGCCACCTCCAGGTGAACACTGAAGCTTTCTTT. Full variable domain (rest looked up from reference TRBV2 and TRBJ1-1): EPEVTQTPSHQVTQMGQEVILRCVPISNHLYFYWYRQILGQKVEFLVSFYNNEISEKSEIFDDQFSVERPDGSNFTLKIRSTKLEDSAMYFCASHLQVNTEAFFGQGTRLTVV.

The rearrangement links TRBV27 to TRBJ2-7; either TRBD1 or TRBD2 may supply D (6 bases each). Trimming shortened V by 5 bases and J by 5 bases, and 25 bases separated the two germline ends. The CDR3 spans 17 residues. The V gene's germline CDR1 is MNHEY and CDR2 SMNVEV (reference sequence). CDR3 in amino acids: CASSHSGAGGSNDEQYF. The CDR3 coding sequence is TGTGCCAGCAGTCACTCGGGGGCTGGGGGATCTAACGACGAGCAGTACTTC.

The chain uses TRBV18 and TRBJ2-7; D gene uncertain. CDR3 length: 11 amino acids. The ends were cut back, 3 bases at V and 3 bases at J, with 3 bases in the middle. In germline, CDR1 is KGHSH, CDR2 LQKENI. CDR3 nucleotides: TGTGCCAGCTCACCGTACTACGAGCAGTACTTC. Translated, it gives CASSPYYEQYF.

This clone has more than one count but fewer than ten. This rearrangement joins TRBV7-3 to TRBJ2-5; D is unresolved. The V gene's germline CDR1 is SGHTA and CDR2 FQGTGA. V was clipped by 2 bases and J by 5 bases, with 9 bases between them. This CDR3 is built from 13 residues. CDR3 DNA sequence: TGTGCCAGCAGCTTATTAGCTTTTGAGACCCAGTACTTC. It translates to CASSLLAFETQYF.

This sequence joins TRBV30 and TRBJ2-7; the D gene is possibly TRBD2 (5 bases). The germline gives CDR1 GTSNPN, CDR2 SVGIG (reference sequence). V lost 0 bases and J lost 0, with 12 bases in between. The CDR3 runs 15 residues. The CDR3 sequence: CAWSVPGKASYEQYF. The CDR3 DNA reads as TGTGCCTGGAGTGTACCCGGGAAGGCCTCCTACGAGCAGTACTTC.

This chain joins TRBV10-3 and TRBJ1-4; unclear D gene. Germline lookup yields CDR1 ENHRY and CDR2 SYGVKD. With 1 base removed from V and 12 bases from J, the gap between germline ends came to 18 bases. This CDR3 contains 15 residues. The CDR3 DNA reads as TGTGCCATCAGTGAGTTGACGGATGGAAGGAGCCAACTGTTTTTT. Translating gives CAISELTDGRSQLFF.

V is TRBV19 and J is TRBJ2-7; D might be TRBD2 (6 bases). The CDR3 is 14 residues long. From germline, CDR1 is LNHDA and CDR2 SQIVND (reference sequence). Trimming stripped 4 bases from V and 2 bases from J, with 12 bases between. CDR3 in amino acids: CASSSGRTTYEQYF. CDR3 coding DNA: TGTGCCAGTAGTAGTGGCAGGACTACCTACGAGCAGTACTTC.

In its sample, this clone was seen a few times. The gene calls are TRBV19 and TRBJ1-1, with D hard to call. The CDR3 extends over 11 amino acids. Trimming cost V 6 bases and J 0 bases, with 2 bases left between them. Germline V gives CDR1 LNHDA, CDR2 SQIVND (reference sequence). The CDR3 DNA reads TGTGCCAGTAGGCTGAACACTGAAGCTTTCTTT. As protein: CASRLNTEAFF.

This clone has a count of ten or more. V usage is TRBV6-1 and J usage is TRBJ1-2, with D hard to call. V was trimmed by 2 bases and J by 12 bases, leaving 13 bases between them. Germline V gives CDR1 MNHNS, CDR2 SASEGT. The CDR3 is 12 amino acids. CDR3 coding DNA: TGTGCCAGCAGTGAACCTCTAGGTCCGGACACCTTC. Its translation: CASSEPLGPDTF.

This chain uses TRBV18 with TRBJ2-7; 10 nucleotides agree with TRBD1. V gave up 7 bases and J gave up 5 bases; unmatched junction bases: 5. The CDR3 consists of 13 residues. The germline V gene has CDR1 KGHSH and CDR2 LQKENI. CDR3 DNA sequence: TGTGCCAGCTTGGGACAGGGGAAACACGAGCAGTACTTC. Its translation is CASLGQGKHEQYF.